These T cell receptor beta chains were read from a single sample in a study of blood T cell repertoires in COVID-19. This table comes from immunoSEQ multiplex PCR, and its TCRdb copy is limited to in-frame clones, with some not included. The profile shows roughly 210,000 clones, roughly 84% of them singletons. The sequenced sample consisted of PBMCs or T cells enriched from blood (not recorded which). These TCRs come from a man aged 25-45 years in a cohort exposed to, infected with or recovered from COVID-19 (not recorded which). Both conserved end residues are part of each CDR3. The order of the fields is V gene, J gene, clone size, D gene, CDR3 protein, CDR3 DNA. D genes are given only for firm matches. Not all rows give a size; the values are once, few, many and, for expanded clones, a class.

v_call: TRBV5-1; j_call: TRBJ2-3; clone_size: -; d_call: -; cdr3_aa: CASSVEGSTDTQYF; cdr3_nt: TGCGCCAGCAGCGTTGAGGGTAGCACAGATACGCAGTATTTT
v_call: TRBV16; j_call: TRBJ2-5; clone_size: -; d_call: TRBD2; cdr3_aa: CASSRTGGETQYF; cdr3_nt: TGTGCCAGCAGCCGGACGGGGGGAGAGACCCAGTACTTC
v_call: TRBV28; j_call: TRBJ2-7; clone_size: -; d_call: -; cdr3_aa: CASSTHGGSLGQYF; cdr3_nt: TGTGCCAGCAGTACCCATGGCGGAAGCCTCGGGCAGTACTTC
v_call: TRBV7-9; j_call: TRBJ2-3; clone_size: -; d_call: -; cdr3_aa: CASSSPLLVGLQDTQYF; cdr3_nt: TGTGCCAGCAGCTCCCCTTTACTAGTAGGCTTACAAGATACGCAGTATTTT
v_call: TRBV7-9; j_call: TRBJ1-6; clone_size: -; d_call: TRBD1; cdr3_aa: CASTDRVHSPLHF; cdr3_nt: TGTGCCAGCACGGACAGGGTTCATTCACCCCTCCACTTT
v_call: TRBV4-1; j_call: TRBJ1-6; clone_size: few; d_call: -; cdr3_aa: CASSQVGNSPLHF; cdr3_nt: TGCGCCAGCAGCCAAGTTGGCAATTCACCCCTCCACTTT
v_call: TRBV12-3/TRBV12-4; j_call: TRBJ2-2; clone_size: -; d_call: -; cdr3_aa: CASDGRGSGELFF; cdr3_nt: TGTGCCAGCGACGGCAGGGGAAGCGGGGAGCTGTTTTTT
v_call: TRBV7-9; j_call: TRBJ1-2; clone_size: -; d_call: -; cdr3_aa: CASSSTTSGDYGYTF; cdr3_nt: TGTGCCAGCAGCTCAACCACCTCAGGGGACTATGGCTACACCTTC
v_call: TRBV5-8; j_call: TRBJ2-5; clone_size: once; d_call: -; cdr3_aa: CASSLSRGETQYF; cdr3_nt: TGTGCCAGCAGCTTAAGCAGGGGAGAGACCCAGTACTTC
v_call: TRBV6-2/TRBV6-3; j_call: TRBJ1-2; clone_size: -; d_call: TRBD1; cdr3_aa: CASSLYRGFSGYTF; cdr3_nt: TGTGCCAGCAGTCTTTACAGGGGATTCTCTGGCTACACCTTC
v_call: TRBV28; j_call: TRBJ1-2; clone_size: -; d_call: TRBD1; cdr3_aa: CASSRTWTGPNYGYTF; cdr3_nt: TGTGCCAGCAGTCGAACCTGGACAGGACCTAACTATGGCTACACCTTC
v_call: TRBV3-1/TRBV3-2; j_call: TRBJ2-3; clone_size: -; d_call: TRBD2; cdr3_aa: CASSQSRAGVVPDTQYF; cdr3_nt: TGTGCCAGCAGCCAATCACGAGCGGGAGTGGTGCCAGATACGCAGTATTTT
v_call: TRBV25-1; j_call: TRBJ1-4; clone_size: -; d_call: -; cdr3_aa: CASGTTGPNEKLFF; cdr3_nt: TGTGCCAGCGGAACGACAGGCCCTAATGAAAAACTGTTTTTT
v_call: TRBV9; j_call: TRBJ1-5; clone_size: -; d_call: TRBD1; cdr3_aa: CASSYSGGNQPQHF; cdr3_nt: TGTGCCAGCAGCTACTCAGGGGGTAATCAGCCCCAGCATTTT
v_call: TRBV24-1; j_call: TRBJ1-2; clone_size: -; d_call: TRBD1; cdr3_aa: CATSSGGAGENYGYTF; cdr3_nt: TGTGCCACCAGTTCAGGGGGCGCAGGGGAAAACTATGGCTACACCTTC
v_call: TRBV6-2/TRBV6-3; j_call: TRBJ2-5; clone_size: -; d_call: TRBD2; cdr3_aa: CASSYLSGSYQETQYF; cdr3_nt: TGTGCCAGCAGTTACTTAAGCGGGAGCTACCAAGAGACCCAGTACTTC
v_call: TRBV9; j_call: TRBJ2-1; clone_size: -; d_call: TRBD2; cdr3_aa: CASSVVSSGRYNEQFF; cdr3_nt: TGTGCCAGCAGCGTAGTGTCTAGCGGGCGGTACAATGAGCAGTTCTTC
v_call: TRBV5-4; j_call: TRBJ2-7; clone_size: -; d_call: TRBD1; cdr3_aa: CASSLVSHRGLSYEQYF; cdr3_nt: TGTGCCAGCAGCTTGGTCTCCCACAGGGGGCTTTCCTACGAGCAGTACTTC
v_call: TRBV6-5; j_call: TRBJ2-5; clone_size: -; d_call: -; cdr3_aa: CASSYSGRPETQYF; cdr3_nt: TGTGCCAGCAGTTACTCGGGGCGTCCAGAGACCCAGTACTTC
v_call: TRBV18; j_call: TRBJ1-1; clone_size: -; d_call: TRBD1; cdr3_aa: CASSPMGQGADTEAFF; cdr3_nt: TGTGCCAGCTCACCGATGGGACAGGGGGCGGACACTGAAGCTTTCTTT
v_call: TRBV11-3; j_call: TRBJ1-2; clone_size: -; d_call: TRBD1; cdr3_aa: CASSLERQGACGYTF; cdr3_nt: TGTGCCAGCAGCTTAGAGAGACAGGGGGCGTGTGGCTACACCTTC
v_call: TRBV28; j_call: TRBJ1-2; clone_size: -; d_call: TRBD1; cdr3_aa: CASHQDRGGNYGYTF; cdr3_nt: TGTGCCAGCCACCAGGACAGGGGTGGGAACTATGGCTACACCTTC
v_call: TRBV13; j_call: TRBJ1-6; clone_size: -; d_call: TRBD1; cdr3_aa: CASSFSWDSPIASPLHF; cdr3_nt: TGTGCCAGCAGCTTCTCCTGGGACAGCCCGATAGCTTCACCCCTCCACTTT
v_call: TRBV27; j_call: TRBJ2-3; clone_size: few; d_call: -; cdr3_aa: CASRGGYGDTQYF; cdr3_nt: TGTGCCAGCAGAGGAGGATATGGAGATACGCAGTATTTT
v_call: TRBV2; j_call: TRBJ1-2; clone_size: -; d_call: TRBD1; cdr3_aa: CASPYDRVPYGYTF; cdr3_nt: TGTGCCAGCCCTTATGACAGGGTGCCCTATGGCTACACCTTC
v_call: TRBV27; j_call: TRBJ1-2; clone_size: -; d_call: -; cdr3_aa: CASSLSDGLRGYTF; cdr3_nt: TGTGCCAGCAGTTTATCGGACGGACTCCGAGGCTACACCTTC
v_call: TRBV6-5; j_call: TRBJ2-7; clone_size: -; d_call: TRBD1; cdr3_aa: CASSQRTGTYEQYF; cdr3_nt: TGTGCCAGCAGTCAACGGACAGGTACCTACGAGCAGTACTTC
v_call: TRBV10-2; j_call: TRBJ2-7; clone_size: -; d_call: TRBD1; cdr3_aa: CASSPPDRVGSYEQYF; cdr3_nt: TGCGCCAGCAGTCCGCCTGACAGGGTGGGGTCCTACGAGCAGTACTTC
v_call: TRBV28; j_call: TRBJ1-4; clone_size: -; d_call: -; cdr3_aa: CASSLGLRATTNEKLFF; cdr3_nt: TGTGCCAGCAGTTTGGGGCTCCGAGCGACAACTAATGAAAAACTGTTTTTT
v_call: TRBV4-3; j_call: TRBJ1-3; clone_size: -; d_call: -; cdr3_aa: CASRKAGSGNTIYF; cdr3_nt: TGCGCCAGCAGAAAGGCAGGGTCTGGAAACACCATATATTTT
v_call: TRBV7-9; j_call: TRBJ2-7; clone_size: -; d_call: -; cdr3_aa: CASSKDSSLSYEQYF; cdr3_nt: TGTGCCAGCAGCAAGGACAGTTCTCTCTCCTACGAGCAGTACTTC
v_call: TRBV4-2; j_call: TRBJ1-2; clone_size: once; d_call: TRBD1; cdr3_aa: CASSQGGQGIGYTF; cdr3_nt: TGTGCCAGCAGCCAAGGGGGACAGGGGATTGGCTACACCTTC
v_call: TRBV12-3/TRBV12-4; j_call: TRBJ1-1; clone_size: -; d_call: -; cdr3_aa: CASIAPNTEAFF; cdr3_nt: TGTGCCAGCATAGCACCGAACACTGAAGCTTTCTTT
v_call: TRBV7-8; j_call: TRBJ2-1; clone_size: -; d_call: -; cdr3_aa: CASSSGSGVYNEQFF; cdr3_nt: TGTGCCAGCAGCTCTGGTAGCGGAGTCTACAATGAGCAGTTCTTC